Listed here are 27 T cell receptor beta chains from one sample, sequenced in a study of T cells in Graves' hyperthyroidism and ophthalmopathy. RNA transcripts were the template for amplifying TCR beta CDR3 regions. TCR CDR3 regions were first amplified by RT-PCR with HTBI primers. MiXCR was run by TCRdb on the multiplex PCR reads, yielding one entry per CDR3 protein. This table has approximately 600,000 distinct CDR3 sequences, roughly 13% appearing once. Sequenced sample: blood. The source of these receptors is a woman younger than 45 with Graves' hyperthyroidism that later progressed to Graves' ophthalmopathy.

V usage is TRBV20-1 and J usage is TRBJ2-1; 8 bases match TRBD2. This CDR3 has 13 amino acids. With 5 bases clipped from V and 5 bases from J, the junction kept 5 bases outside the gene matches. Germline CDR1 and CDR2: DFQATT and SNEGSKA (reference sequence). The CDR3 coding sequence is TGCAGTGCTCTCAGCGGGAGTCACAATGAGCAGTTCTTC. As protein: CSALSGSHNEQFF.

This clonotype was found many times. Here the CDR3 DNA reads TGTGCCAGCTCACCTATGGAAGAAGAGACCCAGTACTTC. As protein: CASSPMEEETQYF. The chain carries TRBV18 and TRBJ2-5; D is unresolved. This CDR3 is built from 13 residues. The V gene lost 3 bases and the J gene lost 3 bases, with 8 bases spanning the gap. CDR1 is KGHSH, CDR2 LQKENI, per germline. The entire variable domain, with the rest obtained from reference TRBV18 and TRBJ2-5, is as follows: NAGVMQNPRHLVRRRGQEARLRCSPMKGHSHVYWYRQLPEEGLKFMVYLQKENIIDESGMPKERFSAEFPKEGPSILRIQQVVRGDSAAYFCASSPMEEETQYFGPGTRLLVL.

As regards this clonotype: This clone may be a read error of a much larger clone one base away. The chain combines TRBV28 with TRBJ2-7; D unresolved. CDR3 length: 15 amino acids. The germline V gene has CDR1 MDHEN and CDR2 SYDVKM. The CDR3 DNA reads TGTGCCGGCAGTTTTACCCCCATAGGGATCTACGAGCAGTACTTC. Its protein product is CAGSFTPIGIYEQYF.

This clonotype occurred many times. The V call is TRBV7-2, the J call TRBJ2-1; D may be TRBD2 (6 bases). Per the germline V gene, CDR1 is SGHTA and CDR2 is FQGNSA. V was clipped by 8 bases and J by 3 bases, with 14 bases between them. The CDR3 runs 14 residues. The CDR3 loop reads CASYDRGLYNEQFF. CDR3 nucleotides: TGTGCCAGCTATGATCGGGGACTCTACAATGAGCAGTTCTTC. Full variable domain (missing parts from reference TRBV7-2 and TRBJ2-1): GAGVSQSPSNKVTEKGKDVELRCDPISGHTALYWYRQSLGQGLEFLIYFQGNSAPDKSGLPSDRFSAERTGGSVSTLTIQRTQQEDSAVYLCASYDRGLYNEQFFGPGTRLTVL.

This clonotype was seen many times. The gene calls are TRBV2 and TRBJ1-5; D is perhaps TRBD1 (6 bases). Trimming removed 6 bases from V and 0 bases from J, with 18 bases in between. This CDR3 region has 17 residues. In germline, CDR1 is SNHLY, CDR2 FYNNEI. DNA of the CDR3: TGTGCCAGCAGCTTCGACAGGACGGGCTCTAGCAATCAGCCCCAGCATTTT. Its protein is CASSFDRTGSSNQPQHF. The variable domain in full, completed from reference TRBV2 and TRBJ1-5, reads EPEVTQTPSHQVTQMGQEVILRCVPISNHLYFYWYRQILGQKVEFLVSFYNNEISEKSEIFDDQFSVERPDGSNFTLKIRSTKLEDSAMYFCASSFDRTGSSNQPQHFGDGTRLSIL.

At least ten counts were recorded for this clonotype. This chain joins TRBV28 and TRBJ2-5; no firm D call. Germline V gives CDR1 MDHEN, CDR2 SYDVKM. The CDR3 runs 13 residues. Trimming removed 2 bases at V and 3 bases at J, with 7 bases between. Here the CDR3 DNA reads TGTGCCAGCAGTTTAGCCAGCAAAGAGACCCAGTACTTC. As protein: CASSLASKETQYF.

This clonotype was counted at least ten times. The chain is built from TRBV6-1 and TRBJ2-7, with D maybe TRBD1 (6 bases). CDR3 length: 13 amino acids. Germline assignment: CDR1 MNHNS and CDR2 SASEGT. V was clipped by 4 bases and J by 5 bases, with 12 bases between them. The chain's CDR3 is CASSVMGANEQYF. Here the CDR3 DNA reads TGTGCCAGCAGTGTTATGGGGGCAAACGAGCAGTACTTC.

This clonotype came up many times. The chain links TRBV28 to TRBJ2-2; 7 bases fit TRBD1. Trimming at V came to 6 bases and at J to 4 bases, leaving 8 bases not matched to a gene. The CDR3 contains 15 residues. The germline gives CDR1 MDHEN, CDR2 SYDVKM. CDR3 bases: TGTGCCAGCAGCTTACGACAGGGCTTCACCGGGGAGCTGTTTTTT. This translates into CASSLRQGFTGELFF.

The chain has TRBV30 and TRBJ2-1; the match to TRBD2 covers 7 bases. The V segment lost 0 bases and the J segment 4 bases; nucleotides outside the gene matches: 9. Germline CDR1 GTSNPN, CDR2 SVGIG (reference sequence). The CDR3 has 16 residues. The CDR3 loop is CAWSVVSSGLYNEQFF. The CDR3 DNA follows: TGTGCCTGGAGTGTAGTGTCTAGCGGCCTATACAATGAGCAGTTCTTC.

This clonotype was seen more than once but under ten times. A much larger clone differs by one base, so this may be a read error. The chain has TRBV11-2 and TRBJ2-7; D is unclear. The CDR3 extends over 11 amino acids. Germline lookup yields CDR1 SGHAT and CDR2 FQNNGV. CDR3 DNA sequence: TGTGCCAGCACCGCCATCTACGGGCAGTACTTC. It yields the protein CASTAIYGQYF. Combining the CDR3 with reference TRBV11-2 and TRBJ2-7 gives the whole variable domain EAGVAQSPRYKIIEKRQSVAFWCNPISGHATLYWYQQILGQGPKLLIQFQNNGVVDDSQLPKDRFSAERLKGVDSTLKIQPAKLEDSAVYLCASTAIYGQYFGPGTRLTVT.

The rearrangement links TRBV25-1 to TRBJ2-1; 8 positions match TRBD2. Germline V lookup: CDR1 MGHDK, CDR2 SYGVNS. The V gene end was trimmed by 0 bases and the J gene end by 5 bases; junction bases not matched to a gene: 6. There are 16 residues in the CDR3. CDR3 DNA: TGTGCCAGCAGTGAATATTTGGGACTAGTAAACAATGAGCAGTTCTTC. Translated, it gives CASSEYLGLVNNEQFF.

This clonotype was seen many times. The chain carries TRBV20-1 and TRBJ2-1; 13 positions match TRBD2. CDR3 size: 18 residues. Germline values: CDR1 DFQATT, CDR2 SNEGSKA (reference sequence). V lost 5 bases to trimming and J lost 5 bases; unmatched junction nucleotides: 15. The CDR3 nucleotides read TGCAGTGCTCAAGGGTCTCCTACGGGGACTAGCGGGAACAATGAGCAGTTCTTC. It encodes CSAQGSPTGTSGNNEQFF.

This clonotype was found a few times. This rearrangement joins TRBV6-2 or TRBV6-3 to TRBJ2-1; tentative D call: TRBD1 (5 bases). CDR1 is MNHEY, CDR2 SVGEGT, per germline. Trimming pared 5 bases from V and 16 bases from J, leaving 18 bases between. The CDR3 spans 12 residues. CDR3 protein: CASSPLGVTSFF. DNA for the CDR3: TGTGCCAGCAGTCCCCTAGGGGTGACCAGTTTCTTC.

This clonotype came up many times. The CDR3 reads CSALQDTEAFF. DNA for the CDR3: TGCAGTGCTTTACAAGACACTGAAGCTTTCTTT. This chain connects TRBV20-1 to TRBJ1-1; no definite D call. Trimming removed 5 bases at V and 3 bases at J, with 7 bases between. The germline V gene encodes CDR1 DFQATT and CDR2 SNEGSKA (reference sequence). The CDR3 consists of 11 residues.

This clonotype was observed at least ten times. This chain connects TRBV6-6 to TRBJ2-2, with D possibly being TRBD1 (5 bases). Trimming cost V 1 base and J 2 bases, with 17 bases left between them. CDR3 length: 18 amino acids. Per the germline V gene, CDR1 is MNHNY and CDR2 is SVGAGI (reference sequence). The CDR3 reads CASSYYRTHRRNTGELFF. CDR3 in DNA: TGTGCCAGCAGTTACTATCGGACCCACAGGCGAAACACCGGGGAGCTGTTTTTT.

This clonotype was observed at least ten times. The CDR3 nucleotides read TGTGCCAGCAGTCCTCAGGACTATAGCAATCAGCCCCAGCATTTT. Amino acids: CASSPQDYSNQPQHF. V and J are TRBV12-3 or TRBV12-4 and TRBJ1-5; D uncertain. The CDR3 has 15 amino acids. Trimming took off 5 bases at V and 0 bases at J, with 11 bases between the two ends.

Concerning this clonotype: This may stem from a read error, because a much larger clone lies one nucleotide away. The rearrangement joins TRBV3-1 to TRBJ2-1; D unclear. This CDR3 has 17 residues. CDR1 and CDR2 from the germline V gene are LGHDT and YNNKEL (reference sequence). Here the CDR3 reads CASSQVEATSSCNEQFF. The DNA of the CDR3 is TGTGCCAGCAGCCAAGTCGAAGCGACGAGCTCCTGCAATGAGCAGTTCTTC.

This clonotype was counted at least ten times. The rearrangement uses TRBV30 and TRBJ1-1; perhaps TRBD1 as D (6 bases). This CDR3 is built from 12 residues. Trimming took off 7 bases at V and 1 base at J, with 10 bases between the two ends. Germline CDR1 is GTSNPN and CDR2 is SVGIG (reference sequence). The DNA of the CDR3 is TGTGCCTACAGGGTGCCGAACACTGAAGCTTTCTTT. Encoded protein: CAYRVPNTEAFF. The whole variable domain, filled in from reference TRBV30 and TRBJ1-1, reads SQTIHQWPATLVQPVGSPLSLECTVEGTSNPNLYWYRQAAGRGLQLLFYSVGIGQISSEVPQNLSASRPQDRQFILSSKKLLLSDSGFYLCAYRVPNTEAFFGQGTRLTVV.

The chain employs TRBV7-9 and TRBJ2-2; 10 bases align to TRBD2. Trimming at V came to 1 base and at J to 4 bases, leaving 12 bases not matched to a gene. Looked up from germline, CDR1 is SEHNR and CDR2 is FQNEAQ (reference sequence). The CDR3 spans 19 residues. The CDR3 reads CASSLGGPSGRIITGELFF. CDR3 sequence (DNA): TGTGCCAGCAGCTTAGGTGGGCCTAGCGGGAGAATCATCACCGGGGAGCTGTTTTTT. Filled out from reference TRBV7-9 and TRBJ2-2, the complete variable domain reads DTGVSQNPRHKITKRGQNVTFRCDPISEHNRLYWYRQTLGQGPEFLTYFQNEAQLEKSRLLSDRFSAERPKGSFSTLEIQRTEQGDSAMYLCASSLGGPSGRIITGELFFGEGSRLTVL.

This clonotype turned up a few times. Given a much more abundant clone one base away, this may be a read error. This likely comes from a read error, as the CDR3 has no conserved phenylalanine or tryptophan at its end. The chain carries TRBV19 and TRBJ2-5; D remains unclear. CDR1 and CDR2 (germline): LNHDA, SQIVND (reference sequence). V lost 2 bases to trimming and J lost 5 bases, with 12 bases between them. There are 14 residues in the CDR3. The CDR3 DNA reads as TGTGCCAGTAGTATAACTCCATTGGAGGAGACCCAGTACCTC. Its protein is CASSITPLEETQYL.

This clonotype was seen at least ten times. The rearrangement joins TRBV10-3 to TRBJ2-2, with a weak D call TRBD2 (6 bases). CDR1 ENHRY and CDR2 SYGVKD come from the germline V gene. The CDR3 covers 14 residues. V lost 10 bases, J lost 0 bases, and 12 bases lay in between. CDR3: CATGSSANTGELFF. CDR3 sequence (DNA): TGTGCCACGGGGTCTAGCGCGAACACCGGGGAGCTGTTTTTT.

J is TRBJ2-7 and V is TRBV27; 14 nucleotides align to TRBD2. CDR1 and CDR2 from the germline V gene are MNHEY and SMNVEV (reference sequence). J was trimmed by 5 bases and V by 4 bases; bases with no gene match: 16. The CDR3 loop spans 19 amino acids. In nucleotides, the CDR3 is TGTGCCAGCAGTTACGGGGGGGGGGGGGGACTAGCGGGAGCCCACGAGCAGTACTTC. The encoded protein is CASSYGGGGGLAGAHEQYF.

This clonotype was found many times. CDR3 sequence: CAISVPVEAGENEQYF. In nucleotides, the CDR3 is TGTGCCATCAGTGTCCCTGTTGAAGCGGGAGAGAACGAGCAGTACTTC. This chain uses TRBV10-3 with TRBJ2-7; 8 bases agree with TRBD2. CDR3 length: 16 amino acids. In germline, CDR1 is ENHRY, CDR2 SYGVKD. Trimming cost V 4 bases and J 5 bases; bases outside gene matches: 13.

This clonotype appeared a few times. V and J are TRBV3-1 and TRBJ2-3; the D gene is possibly TRBD1 (5 bases). V lost 1 base and J lost 0, with 11 bases in between. The CDR3 extends over 16 amino acids. The germline V gene encodes CDR1 LGHDT and CDR2 YNNKEL (reference sequence). CDR3 amino acids: CASSQGGRKSTDTQYF. DNA for the CDR3: TGTGCCAGCAGCCAAGGGGGCAGGAAAAGCACAGATACGCAGTATTTT.

With regard to this clonotype: Since no conserved phenylalanine or tryptophan closes the CDR3, a read error is the likely cause. The V and J genes are TRBV7-3 and TRBJ2-1, with D tentatively TRBD2 (5 bases). The length of the CDR3 is 13 residues. Trimming shortened V by 5 bases and J by 0 bases, and 5 bases separated the two germline ends. CDR1 and CDR2 (germline): SGHTA, FQGTGA. The CDR3 nucleotides are TGTGCCAGCAGCCGGGACTCCTACAATGAGCAGTTCTCC. Amino acid sequence: CASSRDSYNEQFS.

This clonotype was observed once. The rearrangement joins TRBV4-3 to TRBJ2-6; D is unresolved. Trimming removed 1 base at V and 0 bases at J, with 19 bases between. Germline CDR1 is LGHNA and CDR2 is YSLEER. This CDR3 comprises 20 residues. Written as DNA, the CDR3 is TGCGCCAGCAGCCAAGGGGTGGGTTCAGGTATTAGCTCTGGGGCCAACGTCCTGACTTTC. It is translated as CASSQGVGSGISSGANVLTF.

Regarding this clonotype: Because it lacks the conserved phenylalanine or tryptophan at the end, this CDR3 is likely a read error. The rearrangement links TRBV30 to TRBJ2-3; the match to TRBD2 covers 7 bases. CDR1 is GTSNPN and CDR2 is SVGIG in the germline V gene (reference sequence). The CDR3 loop spans 16 amino acids. V was pared by 0 bases and J by 2 bases, with 8 bases of the junction left unmatched. The DNA of the CDR3 is TGTGCCTGGAGTGTATTCCGGGACTACCCCACAGATACGCAGTATTAT. Encoded protein: CAWSVFRDYPTDTQYY.